These T cell receptor beta chains were read from a single sample in a study of T cells in Graves' hyperthyroidism and ophthalmopathy. TCRdb re-derived calls from the multiplex PCR reads in MiXCR, one entry per CDR3 protein. In the table there are around 350,000 distinct CDR3 sequences, less than 15% of which are singletons. The sequencing sample was made of blood. All receptors derive from a woman aged 18-35 years with Graves' hyperthyroidism. Each CDR3 is given with its conserved first and last residue. The D gene is left open where the match is weak. Part of the rows lack a size; the others show once, few, many or a class for expanded clones.

size: few; J: TRBJ1-6; D: .; V: TRBV3-1; CDR3: CASSQDLLRNRQSSYNSPLHF; DNA: TGTGCCAGCAGCCAAGATCTTCTGCGGAACAGGCAAAGCTCCTATAATTCACCCCTCCACTTT
size: .; J: TRBJ2-5; D: .; V: TRBV6-2/TRBV6-3; CDR3: CASSYSRTGLPFQETQYF; DNA: TGTGCCAGCAGTTACTCGCGTACGGGCCTGCCATTTCAAGAGACCCAGTACTTC
size: .; J: TRBJ1-4; D: .; V: TRBV5-1; CDR3: CASSVRDIDEKLFF; DNA: TGCGCCAGCAGCGTACGGGACATAGATGAAAAACTGTTTTTT
size: .; J: TRBJ2-5; D: TRBD2; V: TRBV20-1; CDR3: CSARKAGAFQETQYF; DNA: TGCAGTGCTAGGAAAGCGGGGGCTTTCCAAGAGACCCAGTACTTC
size: many; J: TRBJ2-7; D: .; V: TRBV7-9; CDR3: CASSLGQLSSYEQYF; DNA: TGTGCCAGCAGCTTGGGACAACTGAGCTCCTACGAGCAGTACTTC
size: many; J: TRBJ2-7; D: .; V: TRBV28; CDR3: CASSFPRQALSYEQYF; DNA: TGTGCCAGCAGTTTCCCGCGGCAGGCCCTCTCCTACGAGCAGTACTTC
size: many; J: TRBJ1-2; D: .; V: TRBV30; CDR3: CAWSDRYGYTF; DNA: TGTGCCTGGAGTGACCGGTATGGCTACACCTTC
size: many; J: TRBJ2-1; D: .; V: TRBV20-1; CDR3: CSAPPGGPYNEQFF; DNA: TGCAGTGCCCCCCCCGGTGGCCCATACAATGAGCAGTTCTTC
size: .; J: TRBJ1-3; D: TRBD1; V: TRBV3-1; CDR3: CASGSYRDRARLGSGNTIYF; DNA: TGTGCCAGCGGCTCCTACCGGGACAGGGCGCGTTTAGGATCTGGAAACACCATATATTTT
size: many; J: TRBJ2-7; D: .; V: TRBV18; CDR3: CASSPRLISEQYF; DNA: TGTGCCAGCTCACCAAGGCTAATCTCCGAGCAGTACTTC
size: many; J: TRBJ2-1; D: .; V: TRBV7-9; CDR3: CASSLDTDNEQFF; DNA: TGTGCCAGCAGCTTAGATACGGACAATGAGCAGTTCTTC
size: many; J: TRBJ1-1; D: .; V: TRBV7-3; CDR3: CASSLTSNAFF; DNA: TGTGCCAGCAGCTTGACTTCGAACGCTTTCTTT
size: many; J: TRBJ1-1; D: .; V: TRBV19; CDR3: CASSINRNTEAFF; DNA: TGTGCCAGTAGTATAAACCGCAACACTGAAGCTTTCTTT
size: many; J: TRBJ2-1; D: TRBD1; V: TRBV6-1; CDR3: CASTTGGDEQFF; DNA: TGTGCCAGCACAACAGGGGGCGATGAGCAGTTCTTC
size: .; J: TRBJ1-5; D: TRBD1; V: TRBV20-1; CDR3: CSAQGAHNQPQHF; DNA: TGCAGTGCTCAGGGGGCCCACAATCAGCCCCAGCATTTT
size: few; J: TRBJ2-2; D: .; V: TRBV7-8; CDR3: CASSLWRTEDTGELFF; DNA: TGTGCCAGCAGCTTATGGCGGACAGAGGACACCGGGGAGCTGTTTTTT
size: many; J: TRBJ1-4; D: TRBD1; V: TRBV6-1; CDR3: CASSAGTDYEKLFF; DNA: TGTGCCAGCAGTGCAGGGACAGACTATGAAAAACTGTTTTTT
size: many; J: TRBJ2-5; D: .; V: TRBV7-2; CDR3: CASSLSTQETQYF; DNA: TGTGCCAGCAGCTTATCGACCCAAGAGACCCAGTACTTC
size: many; J: TRBJ1-1; D: .; V: TRBV3-1; CDR3: CASSQDGEAFF; DNA: TGTGCCAGCAGCCAAGACGGTGAAGCTTTCTTT
size: few; J: TRBJ2-3; D: TRBD2; V: TRBV12-3/TRBV12-4; CDR3: CASNAGEFTDTQYF; DNA: TGTGCCAGCAATGCGGGAGAATTTACAGATACGCAGTATTTT
size: .; J: TRBJ1-3; D: .; V: TRBV5-6; CDR3: CASSLLRDSGNTIYF; DNA: TGTGCCAGCAGCTTGTTACGAGACTCTGGAAACACCATATATTTT
size: many; J: TRBJ2-3; D: .; V: TRBV2; CDR3: CASSVDQSTDTQYF; DNA: TGTGCCAGCAGTGTGGACCAATCCACAGATACGCAGTATTTT
size: many; J: TRBJ2-7; D: TRBD1; V: TRBV7-2; CDR3: CASSTGTGIYEQYF; DNA: TGTGCCAGCAGCACCGGGACAGGGATATACGAGCAGTACTTC
size: few; J: TRBJ1-2; D: TRBD1; V: TRBV19; CDR3: CASSTPRDSAGYTF; DNA: TGTGCCAGTAGTACCCCCCGGGACAGCGCTGGCTACACCTTC
size: many; J: TRBJ2-1; D: .; V: TRBV27; CDR3: CASSLIGGDTLMIEQFF; DNA: TGTGCCAGCAGCCTCATAGGCGGGGACACCCTCATGATTGAGCAGTTCTTC
size: many; J: TRBJ2-7; D: TRBD1; V: TRBV7-2; CDR3: CASRLGQGTTYEQYF; DNA: TGTGCCAGCAGACTAGGACAGGGAACTACCTACGAGCAGTACTTC
size: .; J: TRBJ2-1; D: .; V: TRBV9; CDR3: CASSVDGYNEQFF; DNA: TGTGCCAGCAGCGTAGACGGGTACAATGAGCAGTTCTTC
size: many; J: TRBJ1-1; D: TRBD1; V: TRBV10-3; CDR3: CAIRRTGMNTEAFF; DNA: TGTGCCATCAGGCGGACAGGGATGAACACTGAAGCTTTCTTT
size: .; J: TRBJ1-3; D: .; V: TRBV6-1; CDR3: CASSDGGTARDTIYF; DNA: TGTGCCAGCTCTGACGGTGGGACTGCGAGGGACACCATATATTTT
size: few; J: TRBJ1-2; D: .; V: TRBV5-8; CDR3: CASSPNTGRAGYTF; DNA: TGTGCCAGCAGTCCTAACACCGGCCGGGCGGGCTACACCTTC
size: many; J: TRBJ2-3; D: TRBD2; V: TRBV7-3; CDR3: CASSGGGNPDTQYF; DNA: TGTGCCAGCAGCGGGGGGGGGAACCCAGATACGCAGTATTTT
size: many; J: TRBJ1-1; D: .; V: TRBV3-1; CDR3: CASSHDVRLRVNTEAFF; DNA: TGTGCCAGCAGCCATGATGTCAGGCTGAGGGTGAACACTGAAGCTTTCTTT
size: many; J: TRBJ2-1; D: TRBD1; V: TRBV7-8; CDR3: CASSFRDSSYNEQFF; DNA: TGTGCCAGCAGCTTCAGGGACAGCTCCTACAATGAGCAGTTCTTC
size: few; J: TRBJ2-7; D: TRBD1; V: TRBV7-2; CDR3: CASTPDRVSYEQYF; DNA: TGTGCCAGCACCCCGGACAGGGTCTCCTACGAGCAGTACTTC
size: once; J: TRBJ1-6; D: .; V: TRBV6-1; CDR3: CASGAGAAVNSPLHF; DNA: TGTGCCAGCGGGGCGGGGGCCGCCGTTAATTCACCCCTCCACTTT
size: .; J: TRBJ1-6; D: .; V: TRBV28; CDR3: CASSFPARGRTQKSPLHF; DNA: TGTGCCAGCAGTTTCCCGGCTAGAGGTCGGACGCAAAAATCGCCCCTCCACTTT
size: many; J: TRBJ2-7; D: .; V: TRBV6-1; CDR3: CASSARDTYEQYF; DNA: TGTGCCAGCAGTGCCCGGGACACCTACGAGCAGTACTTC
size: few; J: TRBJ1-3; D: TRBD1; V: TRBV28; CDR3: CASSSDRAGNTIYF; DNA: TGTGCCAGCAGTTCGGACAGGGCCGGAAACACCATATATTTT
size: many; J: TRBJ2-1; D: .; V: TRBV7-3; CDR3: CASSLNRGFSNEQFF; DNA: TGTGCCAGCAGCTTAAATCGTGGGTTTAGCAATGAGCAGTTCTTC
size: many; J: TRBJ2-1; D: TRBD2; V: TRBV6-2/TRBV6-3; CDR3: CASGRGPLNEQFF; DNA: TGTGCCAGCGGGAGGGGCCCTCTCAATGAGCAGTTCTTC
size: many; J: TRBJ1-1; D: .; V: TRBV11-2; CDR3: CASSVLTGRNTEAFF; DNA: TGTGCCAGCAGCGTACTGACAGGCCGGAACACTGAAGCTTTCTTT
size: few; J: TRBJ2-5; D: .; V: TRBV20-1; CDR3: CSAPHSFEETQYF; DNA: TGCAGTGCTCCCCATTCGTTCGAAGAGACCCAGTACTTC
size: many; J: TRBJ1-3; D: .; V: TRBV18; CDR3: CASSPPDGNTIYF; DNA: TGTGCCAGCTCACCACCGGATGGAAACACCATATATTTT
size: many; J: TRBJ2-1; D: TRBD1; V: TRBV18; CDR3: CASSPPTGASYNEQFF; DNA: TGTGCCAGCTCACCACCAACAGGGGCCTCCTACAATGAGCAGTTCTTC
size: .; J: TRBJ2-5; D: .; V: TRBV12-3/TRBV12-4; CDR3: CASSYAASKYQETQYF; DNA: TGTGCCAGCAGTTACGCGGCTAGCAAGTACCAAGAGACCCAGTACTTC
size: many; J: TRBJ2-3; D: .; V: TRBV24-1; CDR3: CATSGPTIDTQYF; DNA: TGTGCCACCAGTGGCCCCACAATAGATACGCAGTATTTT
size: many; J: TRBJ1-1; D: .; V: TRBV19; CDR3: CASSWGSIAEAFF; DNA: TGTGCCAGTAGTTGGGGATCAATAGCTGAAGCTTTCTTT
size: many; J: TRBJ2-1; D: TRBD2; V: TRBV3-1; CDR3: CASSQGRLAGGYNEQFF; DNA: TGTGCCAGCAGCCAAGGCCGACTAGCGGGGGGCTACAATGAGCAGTTCTTC
size: .; J: TRBJ2-1; D: TRBD2; V: TRBV2; CDR3: CASSEGPGGVF; DNA: TGTGCCAGCAGTGAAGGGCCGGGAGGGGTCTTC
size: many; J: TRBJ1-6; D: TRBD1; V: TRBV3-1; CDR3: CASRIGTGGNSPLHF; DNA: TGTGCCAGCAGGATCGGGACAGGAGGAAATTCACCCCTCCACTTT
size: many; J: TRBJ2-1; D: TRBD2; V: TRBV5-1; CDR3: CASSQGLAGGMDEQFF; DNA: TGCGCCAGCAGCCAGGGACTAGCGGGGGGCATGGATGAGCAGTTCTTC
size: many; J: TRBJ1-6; D: .; V: TRBV20-1; CDR3: CSPARASYNSPLHF; DNA: TGCAGTCCTGCCAGGGCGTCCTATAATTCACCCCTCCACTTT
size: few; J: TRBJ1-5; D: .; V: TRBV28; CDR3: CASTRSRGQPQHF; DNA: TGTGCCAGCACACGCTCGAGGGGACAGCCCCAGCATTTT